This note documents a single T cell receptor beta chain sequence. Its target is not known. The V gene lost 0 bases and the J gene lost 9 bases, with 10 bases spanning the gap. CDR3 length: 13 amino acids. The V gene's germline CDR1 is SGDLS and CDR2 YYNGEE. Sorted-subset replicate PCR reactions contained about 200 ng DNA, corresponding to some 28,000 T cell genomes. Some clones are missing from TCRdb's copy, which holds only in-frame ones; the method was immunoSEQ multiplex PCR. Of more than 2 million clones in the sample, under 97% are singletons; the top ten hold 0.13%. This specimen comes from a study of shared clonotypes between healthy human individuals. Study conclusions and caveats: Sampling covered blood only; tissue repertoires likely differ.

The study drew all its donors from Caucasian adults living in Nashville, Tennessee. Sequenced input: naive CD4+ T cells sorted from blood. The sample's subset: CD45RA+ positively selected. This TCR was recovered from a man between 18 and 35 years old in good health. The chain has TRBV9 and TRBJ2-1; D is unresolved. CDR3 protein: CASSVGLGAEQFF. The CDR3 DNA reads TGTGCCAGCAGCGTAGGTCTGGGTGCTGAGCAGTTCTTC.